The text below deals with one TCR beta chain. Its matching antigen is unknown. These data are taken from a study of T cell responses to AZD1222 COVID-19 vaccine. Sequenced by immunoSEQ multiplex PCR; TCRdb stores in-frame clones only, minus some. Here the sample spans tens of thousands of clones, approximately 82% being singletons. Per germline, CDR1 MNHEY and CDR2 SMNVEV (reference sequence). V trimming: 6 bases; J trimming: 4 bases; junction bases outside the gene matches: 5. The CDR3 spans 14 residues. Study results and caveats: Vaccine-associated CD4 TCRs spanned spike, dominant at 160-218 and 743-854.

The source material was peripheral blood, sampled on day 0 of AZD1222 vaccination. The origin of this receptor is an adult in good health. V usage is TRBV27 and J usage is TRBJ2-1, with TRBD1 matching over 8 bases. The CDR3 reads CASSRQGTYNEQFF. CDR3 nucleotides: TGTGCCAGCAGCCGACAGGGGACGTACAATGAGCAGTTCTTC.